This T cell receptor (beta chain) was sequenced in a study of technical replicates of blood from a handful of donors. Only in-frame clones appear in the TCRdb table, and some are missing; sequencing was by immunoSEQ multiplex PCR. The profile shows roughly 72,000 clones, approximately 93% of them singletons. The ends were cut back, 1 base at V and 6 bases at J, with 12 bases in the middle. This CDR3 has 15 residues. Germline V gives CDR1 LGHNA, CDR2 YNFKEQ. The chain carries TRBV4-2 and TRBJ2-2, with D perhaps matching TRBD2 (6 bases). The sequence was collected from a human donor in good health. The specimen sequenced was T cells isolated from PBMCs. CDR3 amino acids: CASSQVGPGAGELFF. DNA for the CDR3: TGTGCCAGCAGCCAAGTCGGCCCGGGAGCCGGGGAGCTGTTTTTT.